The clone carrying this T cell receptor (beta chain) was seen only a few times. Its antigen is as yet unknown. Assay: immunoSEQ multiplex PCR; the TCRdb copy retains only in-frame clones and omits some. The sample records about 58,000 clones, about 80% being singletons. These data belong to a study of vaccination effects on CD4 cells after COVID-19. The CDR3 length is 15 residues. Trimming cost V 5 bases and J 0 bases, with 14 bases left between them. The V gene's germline CDR1 is SQVTM and CDR2 ANQGSEA. Culture lasted 10 days before CD4+ T cell isolation. The V and J genes are TRBV29-1 and TRBJ1-3; a possible D gene is TRBD1 (6 bases). Material: CD4+ T cells from PBMCs cultured without peptide, obtained before COVID-19 vaccination. The sequence was obtained from a human donor who received a COVID-19 vaccine. CDR3 region: CSVQTGPNSGNTIYF. In DNA, the CDR3 is TGCAGCGTTCAGACAGGCCCAAACTCTGGAAACACCATATATTTT.